This T cell receptor beta chain was identified during a study of blood T cell repertoires in COVID-19. Overall study: Donors in the United States, Italy and Spain gave samples during acute or convalescent COVID-19. T cells, B-cell-depleted T cells, or PBMCs provided the cDNA or gDNA that served as material.

Libraries were prepared by immunoSEQ multiplex PCR; TCRdb keeps only in-frame clonotypes and omits some of them. The data contain under 45,000 clones, approximately 86% of them singletons. The TCR sequence derives from a woman older than 75 in a cohort sampled during active or convalescent COVID-19. Source material: peripheral blood.

The CDR3 sequence is CASSQAGGASGYEQYF. The CDR3 nucleotides read TGCGCCAGCAGCCAAGCCGGGGGGGCTAGCGGCTACGAGCAGTACTTC. The rearrangement joins TRBV4-3 to TRBJ2-7; 8 bases map to TRBD2. V gave up 1 base and J gave up 3 bases; unmatched junction bases: 8. The germline CDR1 and CDR2 sequences are LGHNA and YSLEER. The CDR3 contains 16 residues.